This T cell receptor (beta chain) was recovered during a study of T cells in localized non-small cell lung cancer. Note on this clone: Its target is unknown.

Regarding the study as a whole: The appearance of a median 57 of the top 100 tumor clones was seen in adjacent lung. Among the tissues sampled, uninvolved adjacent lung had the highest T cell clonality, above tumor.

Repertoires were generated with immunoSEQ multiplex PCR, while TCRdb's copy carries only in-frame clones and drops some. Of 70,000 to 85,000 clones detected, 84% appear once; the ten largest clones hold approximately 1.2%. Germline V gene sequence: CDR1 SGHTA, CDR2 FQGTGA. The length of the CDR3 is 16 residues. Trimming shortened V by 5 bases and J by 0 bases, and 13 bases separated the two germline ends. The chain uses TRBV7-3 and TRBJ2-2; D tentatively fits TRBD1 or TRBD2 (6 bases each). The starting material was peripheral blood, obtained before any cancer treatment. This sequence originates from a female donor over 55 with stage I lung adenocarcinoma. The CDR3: CASSPGASANTGELFF. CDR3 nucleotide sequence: TGTGCCAGCAGCCCGGGGGCTAGCGCGAACACCGGGGAGCTGTTTTTT. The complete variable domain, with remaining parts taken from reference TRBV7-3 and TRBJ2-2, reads GAGVSQTPSNKVTEKGKYVELRCDPISGHTALYWYRQSLGQGPEFLIYFQGTGAADDSGLPNDRFFAVRPEGSVSTLKIQRTERGDSAVYLCASSPGASANTGELFFGEGSRLTVL.